There are many counts of the clone carrying this TCR beta chain. Arm-PCR of CDR3 regions and iRepertoire HTBI primers were used to build TCR beta libraries. One entry per CDR3 protein, called by TCRdb with MiXCR from the multiplex PCR reads. The table shows some 500,000 distinct CDR3 sequences, with about 13% occurring only once. The data derive from a study of regulatory T cells in long-lasting Graves disease. V dropped 4 bases and J dropped 5 bases, with 3 bases sitting between them. The CDR3 is made up of 11 amino acids. CDR1 and CDR2 from the germline V gene are MNHEY and SVGEGT. Time point indicated: newly diagnosed GD, antithyroid drugs for less than 3 months. PBMCs provided the RNA from which the TCR library was made. These data were also filed under a second study, of T cells in Graves' hyperthyroidism and ophthalmopathy.

Material: peripheral blood mononuclear cells (PBMCs), obtained at new diagnosis, from a patient treated with antithyroid drugs. The clonotype was recovered from a man aged 30-40 years with Graves disease. The gene calls are TRBV6-2 or TRBV6-3 and TRBJ2-4, with D hard to call. CDR3 amino acids: CASSSENIQYF. DNA of the CDR3: TGTGCCAGCAGTTCGGAAAACATTCAGTACTTC.